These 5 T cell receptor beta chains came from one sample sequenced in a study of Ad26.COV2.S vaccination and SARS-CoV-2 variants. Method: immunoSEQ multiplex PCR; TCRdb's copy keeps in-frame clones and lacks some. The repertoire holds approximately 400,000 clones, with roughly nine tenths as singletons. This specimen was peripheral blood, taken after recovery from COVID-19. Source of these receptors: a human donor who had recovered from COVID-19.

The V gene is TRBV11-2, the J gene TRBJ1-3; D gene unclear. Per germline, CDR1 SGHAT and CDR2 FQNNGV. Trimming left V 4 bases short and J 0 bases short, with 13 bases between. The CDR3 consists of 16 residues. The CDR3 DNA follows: TGTGCCAGCAGCTCTCCGCGTGTCTACTCTGGAAACACCATATATTTT. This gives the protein CASSSPRVYSGNTIYF.

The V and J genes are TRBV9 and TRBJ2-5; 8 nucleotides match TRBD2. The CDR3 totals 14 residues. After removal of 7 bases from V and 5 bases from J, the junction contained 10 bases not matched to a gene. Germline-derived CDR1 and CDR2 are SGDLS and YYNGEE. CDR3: CASAGGRDGETQYF. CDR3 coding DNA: TGTGCCAGCGCGGGGGGCCGAGATGGCGAGACCCAGTACTTC.

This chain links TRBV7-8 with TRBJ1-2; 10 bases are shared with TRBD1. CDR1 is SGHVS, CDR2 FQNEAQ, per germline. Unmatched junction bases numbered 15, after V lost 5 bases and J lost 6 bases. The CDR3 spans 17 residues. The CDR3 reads CASSPFEGTGALDGYTF. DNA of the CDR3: TGTGCCAGCAGCCCGTTTGAGGGGACAGGGGCGTTGGATGGCTACACCTTC.

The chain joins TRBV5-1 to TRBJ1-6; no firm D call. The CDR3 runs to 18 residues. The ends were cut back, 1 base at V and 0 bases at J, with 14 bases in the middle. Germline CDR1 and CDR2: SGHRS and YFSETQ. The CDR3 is CASSLREVEGSYNSPLHF. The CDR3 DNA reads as TGCGCCAGCAGCTTGCGTGAAGTAGAGGGCTCCTATAATTCACCCCTCCACTTT.

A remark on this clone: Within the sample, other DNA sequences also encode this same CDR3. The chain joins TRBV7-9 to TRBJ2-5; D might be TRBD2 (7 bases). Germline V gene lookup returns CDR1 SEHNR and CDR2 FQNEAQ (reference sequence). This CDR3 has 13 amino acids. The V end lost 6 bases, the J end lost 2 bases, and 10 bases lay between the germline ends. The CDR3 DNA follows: TGTGCCAGCAGTAGGGGGGGACAAGAGACCCAGTACTTC. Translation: CASSRGGQETQYF. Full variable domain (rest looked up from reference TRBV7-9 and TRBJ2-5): DTGVSQNPRHKITKRGQNVTFRCDPISEHNRLYWYRQTLGQGPEFLTYFQNEAQLEKSRLLSDRFSAERPKGSFSTLEIQRTEQGDSAMYLCASSRGGQETQYFGPGTRLLVL.